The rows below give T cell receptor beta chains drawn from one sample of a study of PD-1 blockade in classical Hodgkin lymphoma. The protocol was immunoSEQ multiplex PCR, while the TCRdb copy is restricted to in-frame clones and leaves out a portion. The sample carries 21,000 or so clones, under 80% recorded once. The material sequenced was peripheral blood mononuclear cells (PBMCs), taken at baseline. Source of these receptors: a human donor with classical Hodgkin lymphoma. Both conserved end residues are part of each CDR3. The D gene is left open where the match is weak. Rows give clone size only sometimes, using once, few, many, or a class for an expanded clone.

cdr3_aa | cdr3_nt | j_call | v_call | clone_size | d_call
CASTGKEHEKLFF | TGTGCTAGTACAGGGAAGGAACATGAAAAACTGTTTTTT | TRBJ1-4 | TRBV12-5 | . | .
CASSQVIGHEQYF | TGCGCCAGCAGCCAAGTGATCGGACACGAGCAGTACTTC | TRBJ2-7 | TRBV4-1 | . | .
CASSQDPSGGYNEQFF | TGTGCCAGCAGCCAAGATCCTAGCGGGGGATACAATGAGCAGTTCTTC | TRBJ2-1 | TRBV4-2 | . | TRBD2
CASSKGTGGFPPLHF | TGTGCCAGCAGCAAGGGGACGGGGGGCTTCCCACCCCTCCACTTT | TRBJ1-6 | TRBV11-2 | . | .
CASSVGDRASPLHF | TGTGCCAGCAGCGTAGGGGACAGGGCTTCACCCCTCCACTTT | TRBJ1-6 | TRBV9 | . | TRBD1
CASTSRGRGREKLFF | TGTGCCAGCACCAGTCGAGGCAGGGGAAGAGAAAAACTGTTTTTT | TRBJ1-4 | TRBV7-2 | . | .
CASSQDGGGNYGYTF | TGCGCCAGCAGCCAAGATGGAGGGGGAAACTATGGCTACACCTTC | TRBJ1-2 | TRBV4-1 | medium-sized | .
CASSAVQGPAYEQYF | TGTGCCAGCAGCGCCGTTCAGGGACCGGCCTACGAGCAGTACTTC | TRBJ2-7 | TRBV7-2 | . | .
CASSQAIAGPYNEQFF | TGCGCCAGCAGCCAGGCGATAGCGGGCCCCTACAATGAGCAGTTCTTC | TRBJ2-1 | TRBV4-3 | . | TRBD2
CASSNTRGRPNYGYTF | TGCGCCAGCAGCAATACTCGTGGAAGACCTAACTATGGCTACACCTTC | TRBJ1-2 | TRBV4-3 | . | .
CSVREREAFF | TGCAGCGTAAGGGAACGGGAAGCTTTCTTT | TRBJ1-1 | TRBV29-1 | . | .
CASSEYGTGAYEQYF | TGTGCCAGCAGTGAATACGGGACAGGCGCCTACGAGCAGTACTTC | TRBJ2-7 | TRBV2 | . | TRBD1
CASKGGYSLVAGNTIYF | TGTGCCAGTAAGGGGGGGTACTCTCTTGTTGCTGGAAACACCATATATTTT | TRBJ1-3 | TRBV19 | . | .
CASSPPGKRSTGELFF | TGTGCCAGCAGCCCCCCGGGGAAGCGGAGTACCGGGGAGCTGTTTTTT | TRBJ2-2 | TRBV5-4 | . | .
CASSLGRASGVLEQFF | TGTGCCAGCAGCTTAGGTCGGGCTAGCGGGGTTCTTGAGCAGTTCTTC | TRBJ2-1 | TRBV7-2 | . | TRBD2
CASSLASRRNNNEQFF | TGTGCCAGCAGCTTAGCGTCTCGCCGGAATAACAATGAGCAGTTCTTC | TRBJ2-1 | TRBV7-8 | . | .
CASSLGERYGYTF | TGTGCCAGCAGCTTAGGGGAGAGGTATGGCTACACCTTC | TRBJ1-2 | TRBV13 | . | .
CAISDAPGQETQYF | TGTGCCATCAGTGATGCCCCGGGTCAAGAGACCCAGTACTTC | TRBJ2-5 | TRBV10-3 | . | .
CASSLAMKNQPQHF | TGTGCCAGCAGCTTAGCCATGAAGAATCAGCCCCAGCATTTT | TRBJ1-5 | TRBV7-9 | medium-sized | .
CSVEGGGLTEAFF | TGCAGCGTTGAGGGCGGGGGGTTGACTGAAGCTTTCTTT | TRBJ1-1 | TRBV29-1 | . | .
CASSLPGEVGANVLTF | TGTGCCAGTAGTTTGCCAGGGGAGGTTGGGGCCAACGTCCTGACTTTC | TRBJ2-6 | TRBV19 | . | .
CASSLRLGEANYGYTF | TGTGCCAGCAGTTTACGGCTAGGCGAAGCTAACTATGGCTACACCTTC | TRBJ1-2 | TRBV6-6 | . | .
CASSLVAGQAYEQYF | TGCGCCAGCAGCTTGGTTGCGGGACAGGCCTACGAGCAGTACTTC | TRBJ2-7 | TRBV5-1 | few | TRBD1
CASSQDRDQPQHF | TGCGCCAGCAGCCAAGACAGGGATCAGCCCCAGCATTTT | TRBJ1-5 | TRBV4-3 | . | .
CASQSPGVGNTIYF | TGTGCCAGCCAATCTCCGGGGGTCGGAAACACCATATATTTT | TRBJ1-3 | TRBV6-5 | . | .
CASSLDLRLSGSTDTQYF | TGTGCCAGCAGCTTAGACCTCAGACTAAGCGGGAGCACAGATACGCAGTATTTT | TRBJ2-3 | TRBV11-3 | . | .
CASSLIPGGSRYGYTF | TGTGCCAGCAGCTTAATTCCAGGGGGCTCTCGCTATGGCTACACCTTC | TRBJ1-2 | TRBV7-2 | . | TRBD1
CASSFDPNYGYTF | TGTGCCAGCAGCTTCGACCCTAACTATGGCTACACCTTC | TRBJ1-2 | TRBV7-9 | few | .
CASRDVPGADTQYF | TGTGCCAGCAGGGACGTCCCAGGGGCAGATACGCAGTATTTT | TRBJ2-3 | TRBV2 | few | .
CATSRAQGANTEAFF | TGTGCCACCAGCAGAGCTCAGGGGGCGAACACTGAAGCTTTCTTT | TRBJ1-1 | TRBV15 | . | TRBD1
CASSSLGQSYEQYF | TGTGCCAGCAGCTCTCTCGGCCAATCCTACGAGCAGTACTTC | TRBJ2-7 | TRBV11-2 | . | .
CASSLDTGSTDTQYF | TGTGCCAGCAGCTTAGATACCGGGAGCACAGATACGCAGTATTTT | TRBJ2-3 | TRBV11-3 | . | .
CASSILGQGTGELFF | TGTGCCAGTAGTATACTGGGACAGGGCACCGGGGAGCTGTTTTTT | TRBJ2-2 | TRBV19 | . | TRBD1
CASSMGPGQGVPEAFF | TGTGCCAGTAGTATGGGGCCAGGACAGGGGGTACCTGAAGCTTTCTTT | TRBJ1-1 | TRBV19 | . | TRBD1
CAISEPETSGDEETQYF | TGTGCCATCAGTGAGCCCGAGACTAGCGGGGATGAAGAGACCCAGTACTTC | TRBJ2-5 | TRBV10-3 | . | TRBD2
CASRSIMGPLNSPLHF | TGTGCCAGCAGGTCAATTATGGGACCCCTAAATTCACCCCTCCACTTT | TRBJ1-6 | TRBV27 | . | .
CASSLVLRNTEAFF | TGTGCCAGCAGCTTAGTGTTGCGGAACACTGAAGCTTTCTTT | TRBJ1-1 | TRBV7-2 | . | .
CATSPGTGMYGYTF | TGTGCCACCAGTCCCGGGACAGGAATGTATGGCTACACCTTC | TRBJ1-2 | TRBV10-3 | . | TRBD1
CSVDQGATGVPEQYF | TGCAGCGTGGATCAGGGGGCGACGGGCGTACCCGAGCAGTACTTC | TRBJ2-7 | TRBV29-1 | . | TRBD1
CASSIPWTSGGLTDTQYF | TGTGCCAGTAGTATCCCTTGGACTAGCGGGGGGCTCACAGATACGCAGTATTTT | TRBJ2-3 | TRBV19 | once | TRBD2
CASSTGHLNTEAFF | TGTGCCAGCAGTACCGGCCATCTGAACACTGAAGCTTTCTTT | TRBJ1-1 | TRBV6-5 | medium-sized | .
CASSPASGNTGELFF | TGCGCCAGCAGCCCTGCCTCCGGGAACACCGGGGAGCTGTTTTTT | TRBJ2-2 | TRBV4-3 | . | .
CASSLEGRGIETQYF | TGCGCCAGCAGCTTGGAGGGCAGGGGGATAGAGACCCAGTACTTC | TRBJ2-5 | TRBV5-1 | . | TRBD1
CASSPTSGGEQFF | TGTGCCAGCTCGCCGACTAGCGGGGGTGAGCAGTTCTTC | TRBJ2-1 | TRBV18 | . | TRBD2